These 31 T cell receptor beta chains came from one sample sequenced in a study of blood T cell repertoires in COVID-19. Sequenced by immunoSEQ multiplex PCR; TCRdb stores in-frame clones only, minus some. This sample has about 240,000 clones, with around 90% found just once. Sequencing used peripheral blood. These TCRs come from a woman in her seventies with active or convalescent COVID-19.

The V gene is TRBV7-7, the J gene TRBJ2-1, with 13 bases identical to TRBD2. The CDR3 covers 16 residues. V was clipped by 5 bases and J by 9 bases; unmatched bases: 10. CDR1 is SSHAT, CDR2 FNYEAQ, per germline (reference sequence). Here the CDR3 DNA reads TGTGCCAGCAGCGTCGGACTAGCGGGGGCCCCCGGTGAGCAGTTCTTC. It is translated as CASSVGLAGAPGEQFF.

The rearrangement uses TRBV4-1 and TRBJ2-6, with D perhaps TRBD1 (5 bases). Trimming cost V 5 bases and J 0 bases, with 23 bases left between them. CDR1 and CDR2 from the germline V gene are MGHRA and YSYEKL. This CDR3 is 20 amino acids long. CDR3 sequence reads: CASSERDVDRRTSGANVLTF. As DNA, the CDR3 is TGCGCCAGCAGCGAAAGAGATGTCGACAGACGGACCTCTGGGGCCAACGTCCTGACTTTC.

The rearrangement links TRBV5-1 to TRBJ1-6; the match to TRBD1 covers 11 bases. The V gene's germline CDR1 is SGHRS and CDR2 YFSETQ. V lost 4 bases to trimming and J lost 10 bases; unmatched junction nucleotides: 4. This CDR3 comprises 14 residues. The CDR3 here is CASSPGQGASPLHF. The CDR3 DNA follows: TGCGCCAGCAGCCCTGGACAGGGGGCCTCACCCCTCCACTTT.

This clone was counted a single time. This chain links TRBV5-1 with TRBJ2-2; D is ambiguous. The germline V gene encodes CDR1 SGHRS and CDR2 YFSETQ. The CDR3 spans 15 residues. The germline V and J ends were trimmed by 7 bases and 0 bases, with 13 bases remaining between them. The CDR3 region is CASGKTGANTGELFF. The CDR3 DNA follows: TGCGCCAGCGGTAAGACTGGCGCGAACACCGGGGAGCTGTTTTTT.

The V and J genes are TRBV6-6 and TRBJ2-7; 7 bases map to TRBD2. CDR1 and CDR2 (germline): MNHNY, SVGAGI (reference sequence). The V and J ends lost 5 bases and 1 base, in that order; junction bases with no gene match: 14. This CDR3 is built from 17 residues. The CDR3 coding sequence is TGTGCCAGCAGTCTCGTCGGGCGGGGGATGATATCCTACGAGCAGTACTTC. Its translation is CASSLVGRGMISYEQYF.

The chain combines TRBV6-2 or TRBV6-3 with TRBJ2-2, with D possibly being TRBD2 (8 bases). Trimming left V 5 bases short and J 0 bases short, with 22 bases between. The CDR3 has 19 amino acids. Per the germline V gene, CDR1 is MNHEY and CDR2 is SVGEGT. The CDR3 protein is CASSPGGGTDRPNTGELFF. CDR3 bases: TGTGCCAGCAGTCCGGGCGGGGGGACGGACAGGCCGAACACCGGGGAGCTGTTTTTT.

V is TRBV11-3 and J is TRBJ2-1; D is unresolved. The CDR3 spans 11 residues. V was cut by 5 bases and J by 7 bases, with 6 bases left in between. Germline CDR1 SGHNT, CDR2 YENEEA. CDR3 bases: TGTGCCAGCAGCCTAACTAATGAGCAGTTCTTC. Translation gives CASSLTNEQFF.

The chain links TRBV7-9 to TRBJ1-3, with a tentative D call TRBD1 (6 bases). V dropped 3 bases and J dropped 0 bases, with 12 bases sitting between them. Germline values: CDR1 SEHNR, CDR2 FQNEAQ (reference sequence). The CDR3 has 16 residues. CDR3 nucleotides: TGTGCCAGCAGCTTTTGGACAGCCGACTCTGGAAACACCATATATTTT. This encodes CASSFWTADSGNTIYF.

The V gene is TRBV3-1 (or the pseudogene TRBV3-2), the J gene TRBJ1-2; D might be TRBD1 (6 bases). Trimming removed 4 bases at V and 5 bases at J, with 11 bases between. CDR1 LGHDT and CDR2 YNNKEL come from the germline V gene (reference sequence). This CDR3 has 13 amino acids. CDR3 protein: CASSPGTPYGYTF. Here the CDR3 DNA reads TGTGCCAGCAGCCCCGGGACACCTTATGGCTACACCTTC.

The J gene is TRBJ2-2, the V gene TRBV6-4, with 7 bases that match TRBD1. The CDR3 has 15 amino acids. V lost 6 bases, J lost 6 bases, and 10 bases stayed unmatched. Germline CDR1 is MRHNA and CDR2 is SNTAGT. The CDR3, as DNA: TGTGCCAGCAGCTCCGAAGGGGGCGGCGCCGGGGAGCTGTTTTTT. Residues: CASSSEGGGAGELFF.

The chain links TRBV4-3 to TRBJ1-2; tentatively, D is TRBD1 (5 bases). This CDR3 is 15 amino acids long. Germline V gene data show CDR1 as LGHNA and CDR2 as YSLEER. Deletions cut 4 bases from V and 2 bases from J, with 14 bases between. Here the CDR3 DNA reads TGCGCCAGCAGCCTATCGACAGACCCGAACTATGGCTACACCTTC. Protein sequence: CASSLSTDPNYGYTF.

The chain recombines TRBV18 with TRBJ2-3; D not certain. CDR1 and CDR2 from the germline V gene are KGHSH and LQKENI. Between the trimmed V and J ends, which lost 3 bases and 3 bases, there was a span of 7 bases. The CDR3 extends over 13 amino acids. The CDR3 DNA is TGTGCCAGCTCACCCGAACTTACAGATACGCAGTATTTT. It encodes CASSPELTDTQYF.

V and J are TRBV4-3 and TRBJ1-3; D gene unclear. Germline V gene data show CDR1 as LGHNA and CDR2 as YSLEER. The ends were cut back, 3 bases at V and 10 bases at J, with 13 bases in the middle. The CDR3 loop spans 13 amino acids. The CDR3 spells CASSHANSDTIYF. The CDR3 nucleotides are TGCGCCAGCAGCCACGCGAACTCTGATACCATATATTTT.

The chain employs TRBV7-9 and TRBJ1-2; 7 bases are a match to TRBD1. In germline, CDR1 is SEHNR, CDR2 FQNEAQ (reference sequence). The trim removed 1 base at V and 5 bases at J, leaving 4 bases unmatched. The CDR3 contains 14 residues. The CDR3 protein is CASSLVGGFYGYTF. As DNA, the CDR3 is TGTGCCAGCAGCTTAGTAGGGGGCTTTTATGGCTACACCTTC.

The chain recombines TRBV11-2 with TRBJ2-5; perhaps TRBD1 as D (5 bases). Trimming shortened V by 2 bases and J by 2 bases, and 6 bases separated the two germline ends. Per germline, CDR1 SGHAT and CDR2 FQNNGV. The CDR3 has 13 residues. In DNA, the CDR3 is TGTGCCAGCAGCTTACAGGGTCAAGAGACCCAGTACTTC. Protein: CASSLQGQETQYF.

This sequence joins TRBV24-1 and TRBJ1-5; D might be TRBD1 (6 bases). From germline, CDR1 is KGHDR and CDR2 SFDVKD. This CDR3 is 16 amino acids long. Trimming left V 7 bases short and J 2 bases short, with 17 bases between. The CDR3 is CATRNQGMMGNQPQHF. The CDR3, as DNA: TGTGCCACCAGGAATCAGGGGATGATGGGCAATCAGCCCCAGCATTTT.

The V gene is TRBV5-1, the J gene TRBJ1-4; TRBD1 is a possible D gene (6 bases). This CDR3 comprises 14 residues. Germline CDR1 SGHRS, CDR2 YFSETQ. Trimming shortened V by 1 base and J by 5 bases, and 9 bases separated the two germline ends. This chain's CDR3 is CASSLTGINEKLFF. CDR3 sequence (DNA): TGCGCCAGCAGCTTGACAGGGATAAATGAAAAACTGTTTTTT.

CDR3 in amino acids: CASSVSGSTDTQYF. CDR3 coding DNA: TGTGCCAGCAGCGTCAGCGGGAGCACAGATACGCAGTATTTT. The rearrangement joins TRBV9 to TRBJ2-3; D possibly corresponds to TRBD2 (6 bases). The CDR3 runs to 14 residues. CDR1 is SGDLS, CDR2 YYNGEE, per germline. Trimming removed 2 bases at V and 0 bases at J, with 7 bases between.

This chain connects TRBV19 to TRBJ2-3, with D possibly matching TRBD2 (6 bases). In germline, CDR1 is LNHDA, CDR2 SQIVND (reference sequence). Trimming removed 6 bases from V and 2 bases from J, with 12 bases in between. This CDR3 spans 14 amino acids. The CDR3 loop is CASRLGLNTDTQYF. DNA of the CDR3: TGTGCCAGTAGGTTGGGACTGAACACAGATACGCAGTATTTT. Complete variable domain (other parts from reference TRBV19 and TRBJ2-3): DGGITQSPKYLFRKEGQNVTLSCEQNLNHDAMYWYRQDPGQGLRLIYYSQIVNDFQKGDIAEGYSVSREKKESFPLTVTSAQKNPTAFYLCASRLGLNTDTQYFGPGTRLTVL.

The J gene is TRBJ1-3, the V gene TRBV10-2, with 10 bases fitting TRBD1. V gave up 7 bases and J gave up 4 bases; unmatched junction bases: 10. Germline V CDR1 and CDR2: WSHSY, SAAADI. The CDR3 contains 16 residues. The CDR3 reads CASIPTGTGEGNTIYF. CDR3 bases: TGCGCCAGCATCCCCACCGGGACAGGGGAGGGAAACACCATATATTTT.

This sequence joins TRBV6-6 and TRBJ1-6; maybe TRBD1 (5 bases). V shed 2 bases and J shed 5 bases, with 10 bases lying between them. Germline assignment: CDR1 MNHNY and CDR2 SVGAGI (reference sequence). This CDR3 has 15 residues. CDR3 coding DNA: TGTGCCAGCAGTTACCGGACACGGGATAATTCACCCCTCCACTTT. It encodes CASSYRTRDNSPLHF.

This clone was seen a few times. The chain uses TRBV6-4 and TRBJ2-2; 8 nucleotides align to TRBD1. The CDR3 totals 16 residues. CDR1 and CDR2 from the germline V gene are MRHNA and SNTAGT. Trimming at V came to 3 bases and at J to 3 bases, leaving 6 bases not matched to a gene. The CDR3 DNA sequence: TGTGCCAGCAGTGAGGGGAGACAGGGGTACACCGGGGAGCTGTTTTTT. As protein: CASSEGRQGYTGELFF.

CDR3 coding DNA: TGTGCCAGCAGCGACCCTGGCCCTGGAAACACCATATATTTT. The encoded protein is CASSDPGPGNTIYF. The gene calls are TRBV9 and TRBJ1-3; no clear D gene. Germline-derived CDR1 and CDR2 are SGDLS and YYNGEE. The CDR3 has 14 amino acids. Trimming cost V 3 bases and J 2 bases, with 9 bases left between them.

The rearrangement links TRBV7-6 to TRBJ1-6, with 11 bases identical to TRBD1. This CDR3 comprises 16 residues. V trimming: 4 bases; J trimming: 10 bases; junction bases outside the gene matches: 9. Per germline, CDR1 SGHVS and CDR2 FNYEAQ. The CDR3 loop is CASSYRTGTGGSPLHF. CDR3 nucleotides: TGTGCCAGCAGCTATAGAACCGGGACAGGGGGATCACCCCTCCACTTT. Together with reference TRBV7-6 and TRBJ1-6, the CDR3 gives the full variable domain: GAGVSQSPRYKVTKRGQDVALRCDPISGHVSLYWYRQALGQGPEFLTYFNYEAQQDKSGLPNDRFSAERPEGSISTLTIQRTEQRDSAMYRCASSYRTGTGGSPLHFGNGTRLTVT.

The sample holds a few counts of this clone. This chain uses TRBV18 with TRBJ2-3; maybe TRBD2 (6 bases). CDR1 is KGHSH, CDR2 LQKENI, per germline. The V gene lost 6 bases and the J gene lost 2 bases, with 18 bases spanning the gap. There are 16 residues in the CDR3. CDR3 region: CASSVLAWYSTDTQYF. The CDR3 DNA follows: TGTGCCAGCTCGGTCCTAGCGTGGTATTCCACAGATACGCAGTATTTT. Based on the CDR3 plus reference TRBV18 and TRBJ2-3, the full variable domain is NAGVMQNPRHLVRRRGQEARLRCSPMKGHSHVYWYRQLPEEGLKFMVYLQKENIIDESGMPKERFSAEFPKEGPSILRIQQVVRGDSAAYFCASSVLAWYSTDTQYFGPGTRLTVL.

This clone was seen just once. This chain connects TRBV2 to TRBJ2-2, with no clear D. Germline V gene lookup returns CDR1 SNHLY and CDR2 FYNNEI. The CDR3 covers 13 residues. The ends were cut back, 6 bases at V and 4 bases at J, with 9 bases in the middle. The CDR3 reads CASRLGGTGELFF. The CDR3 coding sequence is TGTGCCAGCAGGCTAGGTGGCACCGGGGAGCTGTTTTTT. Based on the CDR3 plus reference TRBV2 and TRBJ2-2, the full variable domain is EPEVTQTPSHQVTQMGQEVILRCVPISNHLYFYWYRQILGQKVEFLVSFYNNEISEKSEIFDDQFSVERPDGSNFTLKIRSTKLEDSAMYFCASRLGGTGELFFGEGSRLTVL.

The rearrangement links TRBV18 to TRBJ1-4; 7 positions match TRBD1. J gave up 9 bases and V 6 bases, and 7 bases lay outside the gene matches. The CDR3 runs 13 residues. The germline gives CDR1 KGHSH, CDR2 LQKENI. The CDR3 reads CASSTGDRKKLFF. The CDR3 nucleotides are TGTGCCAGCTCTACAGGGGACCGGAAAAAACTGTTTTTT.

This clone was recorded a few times. The genes are TRBV18 and TRBJ1-3, with 8 bases that match TRBD1. The ends lost 0 bases at V and 4 bases at J; junction bases unmatched: 2. This CDR3 has 15 amino acids. From germline, CDR1 is KGHSH and CDR2 LQKENI. In DNA form, the CDR3 reads TGTGCCAGCTCACCACCGACAGGGGCGGGAAACACCATATATTTT. Encoded protein: CASSPPTGAGNTIYF.

With regard to this clone: Because the CDR3 is missing its conserved closing phenylalanine or tryptophan, this is likely a read error. The DNA is omitted, as the CDR3 cannot be located on it reliably, and the CDR3 follows TCRdb's listing. The V call is TRBV7-2, the J call TRBJ2-7; the listed D gene, TRBD1, was not tested against the DNA. Inclusive of both ends, the CDR3 amounts to 12 amino acids. The germline CDR1 and CDR2 sequences are SGHTA and FQGNSA. CDR3: CASSSDRAGLWL.

This clone was found once. The chain recombines TRBV19 with TRBJ1-2; 9 bases map to TRBD1. This CDR3 has 14 residues. V lost 9 bases to trimming and J lost 3 bases; unmatched junction nucleotides: 8. CDR1 and CDR2 from the germline V gene are LNHDA and SQIVND (reference sequence). The CDR3 DNA follows: TGTGCCAGCTGGGGACAGGGAAATTACTATGGCTACACCTTC. This codes for CASWGQGNYYGYTF.

This chain uses TRBV6-2 or TRBV6-3 with TRBJ2-3, with D maybe TRBD1 (6 bases). The CDR3 contains 15 residues. The germline CDR1 and CDR2 sequences are MNHEY and SVGEGT. Trimming pared 3 bases from V and 1 base from J, leaving 11 bases between. The CDR3 DNA is TGTGCCAGCAGTTATGGGACATCCCGCACAGATACGCAGTATTTT. Amino acid sequence: CASSYGTSRTDTQYF.